Sequencing of this TCR beta chain was carried out in a study of blood T cell repertoires in COVID-19. The germline V gene has CDR1 SEHNR and CDR2 FQNEAQ (reference sequence). V was pared by 5 bases and J by 2 bases, with 10 bases between. The CDR3 runs to 14 residues. The repertoire was sequenced with immunoSEQ multiplex PCR; TCRdb's copy has only in-frame clones and lacks some. The table lists under 200,000 clones, roughly 87% of them singletons, with about a fifth in the top ten. V is TRBV7-9 and J is TRBJ1-3; maybe TRBD1 (6 bases). This clonotype was sampled from a man aged 55 to 69 with active or convalescent COVID-19. Sequenced: peripheral blood. CDR3 residues: CASSEPGAGNTIYF. Written as DNA, the CDR3 is TGTGCCAGCAGCGAGCCAGGGGCTGGAAACACCATATATTTT.